This TCR beta chain was documented in a study of blood T cell repertoires in COVID-19. About the study: Samples of COVID-19 (acute and convalescent) were obtained from the United States, Italy and Spain. T cells, B-cell-depleted T cells, or PBMCs provided the cDNA or gDNA that served as material.

This CDR3 region has 13 residues. CDR1 is ENHRY, CDR2 SYGVKD, per germline. V lost 4 bases and J 5 bases, leaving 8 bases between the germline ends. TCRdb's table, derived via immunoSEQ multiplex PCR, lists solely in-frame clones and lacks some. The sample gives about 29,000 clones, more than 80% of which show up once; less than 4.5% is in the top ten. Source material: peripheral blood. This sequence was found in a human donor in a cohort sampled during active COVID-19. The rearrangement joins TRBV10-3 to TRBJ2-2; no clear D gene. The chain's CDR3 is CAISGSVTGELFF. The CDR3, as DNA: TGTGCCATCAGTGGTAGTGTGACCGGGGAGCTGTTTTTT.